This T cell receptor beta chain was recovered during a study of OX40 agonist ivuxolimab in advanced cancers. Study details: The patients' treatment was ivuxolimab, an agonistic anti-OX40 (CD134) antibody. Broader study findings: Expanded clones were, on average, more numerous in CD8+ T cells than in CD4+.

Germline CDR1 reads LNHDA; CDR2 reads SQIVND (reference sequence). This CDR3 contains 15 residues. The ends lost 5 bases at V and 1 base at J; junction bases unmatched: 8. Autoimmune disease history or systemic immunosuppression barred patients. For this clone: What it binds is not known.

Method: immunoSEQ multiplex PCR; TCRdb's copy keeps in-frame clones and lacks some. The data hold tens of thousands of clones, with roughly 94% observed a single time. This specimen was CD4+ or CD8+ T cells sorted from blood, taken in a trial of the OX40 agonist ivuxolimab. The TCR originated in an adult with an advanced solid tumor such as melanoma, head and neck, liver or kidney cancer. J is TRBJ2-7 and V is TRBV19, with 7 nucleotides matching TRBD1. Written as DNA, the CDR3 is TGTGCCAGTAGTCCGCAGGGGGTGTTATCCTACGAGCAGTACTTC. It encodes CASSPQGVLSYEQYF.